Presented here are 31 T cell receptor beta chains from one specimen sequenced in a study of T-cell reconstitution after alpha-beta-depleted transplantation in children. Unique molecular identifiers tagged the TCRbeta library. MiXCR was run by TCRdb on the PCR reads, yielding one entry per CDR3 protein. The top ten hold around 6.2% of the sample, which has around 200,000 distinct CDR3 sequences, 8% to 10% seen once. The sequenced sample was PBMCs from the stem cell graft donor, obtained from the stem cell graft. These receptor sequences come from a human donor who donated a stem cell graft to a child with acute lymphoblastic leukemia.

The V and J genes are TRBV20-1 and TRBJ1-4, with D possibly TRBD1 on 5 matching bases. V gave up 1 base and J gave up 0 bases, with 18 bases separating them. The CDR3 runs 18 residues. Looked up from germline, CDR1 is DFQATT and CDR2 is SNEGSKA (reference sequence). CDR3 nucleotide sequence: TGCAGTGCTAGAGGACGATCAGGGAATACAGCAACTAATGAAAAACTGTTTTTT. Its protein product is CSARGRSGNTATNEKLFF.

The rearrangement joins TRBV10-3 to TRBJ2-7; D might be TRBD1 (6 bases). CDR3 length equals 13 residues. Germline CDR1 reads ENHRY; CDR2 reads SYGVKD. V lost 3 bases and J 6 bases, leaving 12 bases between the germline ends. CDR3 loop: CAISDSTGSEQYF. In DNA form, the CDR3 reads TGTGCCATCAGTGATTCGACAGGTTCCGAGCAGTACTTC.

This clonotype was counted at least ten times. This chain joins TRBV29-1 and TRBJ2-1; 8 bases fit TRBD1. Germline CDR1 and CDR2: SQVTM and ANQGSEA. V shed 2 bases, J shed 11 bases, and the junction held 11 bases outside the gene matches. CDR3 length: 14 amino acids. The CDR3 spells CSVEPGTGPIKQFF. The CDR3 bases are TGCAGCGTTGAACCCGGGACAGGCCCTATTAAGCAGTTCTTC.

This clonotype was picked up a small number of times. This sequence joins TRBV24-1 and TRBJ2-2, with 7 nucleotides matching TRBD2. This CDR3 region has 18 residues. Germline V gives CDR1 KGHDR, CDR2 SFDVKD. V trimming: 1 base; J trimming: 0 bases; junction bases outside the gene matches: 7. DNA for the CDR3: TGTGCCACCAGTGATTTAAGGTCGGCGGGGGCGAACACCGGGGAGCTGTTTTTT. It is translated as CATSDLRSAGANTGELFF.

Only a few counts were recorded for this clonotype. This chain joins TRBV10-3 and TRBJ1-1; no clear D. CDR1 is ENHRY and CDR2 is SYGVKD in the germline V gene. Trimming removed 4 bases from V and 0 bases from J, with 15 bases in between. CDR3 length: 16 residues. The DNA for the CDR3 is TGTGCCATCAGTGCGGTGGCGGCCAGCTTGAACACTGAAGCTTTCTTT. Its protein product is CAISAVAASLNTEAFF.

This clonotype was observed many times. V usage is TRBV27 and J usage is TRBJ1-5, with D tentatively TRBD1 (5 bases). V was trimmed by 5 bases and J by 7 bases, leaving 24 bases between them. This CDR3 region has 17 residues. Per the germline V gene, CDR1 is MNHEY and CDR2 is SMNVEV (reference sequence). CDR3 sequence (DNA): TGTGCCAGCAGTGGGGCTGTGGGCAGGGTTGTTGAGCAGCCCCAGCATTTT. Translation: CASSGAVGRVVEQPQHF.

This clonotype was seen repeatedly, ten times or more. This rearrangement joins TRBV10-3 to TRBJ2-2; D not resolved. The CDR3 spans 16 residues. Trimming pared 3 bases from V and 1 base from J, leaving 12 bases between. Germline CDR1 reads ENHRY; CDR2 reads SYGVKD. Here the CDR3 reads CAISENRLGNTGELFF. CDR3 nucleotides: TGTGCCATCAGTGAAAACCGACTTGGGAACACCGGGGAGCTGTTTTTT.

The chain couples TRBV6-5 to TRBJ2-3; D might be TRBD1 or TRBD2, each matching 6 bases. Germline V gene sequence: CDR1 MNHEY, CDR2 SVGAGI. This CDR3 comprises 14 residues. V gave up 4 bases and J gave up 3 bases, with 11 bases separating them. The CDR3 coding sequence is TGTGCCAGCAGTTGGGGGGCGTATACAGATACGCAGTATTTT. Translated: CASSWGAYTDTQYF.

CDR3 loop: CASSLDPRRAEAFF. The CDR3 region has the DNA TGTGCCAGCAGTTTAGACCCGAGGAGGGCTGAAGCTTTCTTT. J is TRBJ1-1 and V is TRBV12-3 or TRBV12-4; D gene unclear. This CDR3 region has 14 residues. Trimming took off 1 base at V and 6 bases at J, with 12 bases between the two ends.

This clonotype was counted many times. V usage is TRBV9 and J usage is TRBJ2-1, with D maybe TRBD2 (7 bases). The germline V gene has CDR1 SGDLS and CDR2 YYNGEE. V was pared by 2 bases and J by 9 bases, with 15 bases between. The CDR3 runs to 14 residues. The DNA for the CDR3 is TGTGCCAGCAGCGTGGGAGGGGGGACCACTGAGCAGTTCTTC. Protein sequence: CASSVGGGTTEQFF. The entire variable domain, with the rest obtained from reference TRBV9 and TRBJ2-1, is as follows: DSGVTQTPKHLITATGQRVTLRCSPRSGDLSVYWYQQSLDQGLQFLIQYYNGEERAKGNILERFSAQQFPDLHSELNLSSLELGDSALYFCASSVGGGTTEQFFGPGTRLTVL.

This clonotype was observed many times. This sequence joins TRBV6-2 or TRBV6-3 and TRBJ1-5; D is unclear. V lost 6 bases and J 4 bases, leaving 7 bases between the germline ends. This CDR3 contains 12 residues. In germline, CDR1 is MNHEY, CDR2 SVGEGT. CDR3 nucleotide sequence: TGTGCCAGCAGGGAGCCAAATCAGCCCCAGCATTTT. Protein: CASREPNQPQHF.

This clonotype has only a few counts. The chain has TRBV5-1 and TRBJ2-2, with TRBD1 identical over 7 bases. Germline CDR1 SGHRS, CDR2 YFSETQ. The CDR3 has 18 amino acids. J gave up 3 bases and V 5 bases, and 16 bases lay outside the gene matches. The CDR3 bases are TGCGCCAGCAGTTCACGGGACAGCACATTAAGCTACACCGGGGAGCTGTTTTTT. Protein: CASSSRDSTLSYTGELFF.

V usage is TRBV7-9 and J usage is TRBJ2-7, with TRBD1 matching over 9 bases. J gave up 3 bases and V 4 bases, and 7 bases lay outside the gene matches. Germline V gene sequence: CDR1 SEHNR, CDR2 FQNEAQ (reference sequence). The CDR3 is 15 residues long. The chain's CDR3 is CASSSRDRAGYEQYF. CDR3 coding DNA: TGTGCCAGCAGCTCGAGGGACAGGGCTGGCTACGAGCAGTACTTC.

CDR3 coding DNA: TGCGCCAGCAGCTGGCGGGCGCGGGAAGAAGCTTTCTTT. Translated, it gives CASSWRAREEAFF. The chain recombines TRBV5-1 with TRBJ1-1; D unresolved. The V end lost 3 bases, the J end lost 8 bases, and 14 bases lay between the germline ends. The germline gives CDR1 SGHRS, CDR2 YFSETQ. This CDR3 has 13 amino acids.

The chain carries TRBV5-4 and TRBJ1-1; tentatively, D is TRBD1 (5 bases). Per germline, CDR1 SGHNT and CDR2 YYREEE (reference sequence). The V and J ends lost 2 bases and 4 bases respectively, with 15 bases between them. This CDR3 spans 15 amino acids. CDR3 bases: TGTGCCAGCAGCTTAGATGGGGGAGGAGGCACTGAAGCTTTCTTT. Protein product: CASSLDGGGGTEAFF.

This clonotype has just a few counts. The chain recombines TRBV20-1 with TRBJ2-2; possibly TRBD1 for D (6 bases). This CDR3 has 17 amino acids. Germline V gene data show CDR1 as DFQATT and CDR2 as SNEGSKA (reference sequence). Trimming stripped 0 bases from V and 1 base from J, with 15 bases between. CDR3 loop: CSARDEWDTQNTGELFF. CDR3 coding DNA: TGCAGTGCTAGAGATGAGTGGGACACTCAGAACACCGGGGAGCTGTTTTTT.

This clonotype was observed many times. The rearrangement links TRBV5-5 to TRBJ1-5; D is unclear. The CDR3 consists of 14 residues. Per the germline V gene, CDR1 is SGHKS and CDR2 is YYEKEE (reference sequence). V gave up 5 bases and J gave up 7 bases, with 16 bases separating them. This chain's CDR3 is CASSTGVIDQPQHF. The CDR3 DNA is TGTGCCAGCAGTACGGGAGTAATTGACCAGCCCCAGCATTTT.

This clonotype was seen at least ten times. The V gene is TRBV12-3 or TRBV12-4, the J gene TRBJ2-1; 8 nucleotides align to TRBD1. V was pared by 1 base and J by 12 bases, with 8 bases of the junction left unmatched. The CDR3 covers 14 residues. The CDR3 region has the DNA TGTGCCAGCAGTTTAGTCGGACAGGGATCTGGGCAGTTCTTC. This encodes CASSLVGQGSGQFF.

This clonotype was recorded at least ten times. The genes are TRBV7-2 and TRBJ2-3, with no clear D. The CDR3 loop spans 14 amino acids. V lost 1 base and J 4 bases, leaving 9 bases between the germline ends. CDR1 and CDR2 from the germline V gene are SGHTA and FQGNSA. CDR3 sequence reads: CASSLESWADTQYF. The CDR3 DNA reads as TGTGCCAGCAGCTTAGAATCATGGGCAGATACGCAGTATTTT. Complete variable domain (other parts from reference TRBV7-2 and TRBJ2-3): GAGVSQSPSNKVTEKGKDVELRCDPISGHTALYWYRQSLGQGLEFLIYFQGNSAPDKSGLPSDRFSAERTGGSVSTLTIQRTQQEDSAVYLCASSLESWADTQYFGPGTRLTVL.

The genes are TRBV5-1 and TRBJ1-1; 7 nucleotides agree with TRBD1. This CDR3 contains 13 residues. Germline V CDR1 and CDR2: SGHRS, YFSETQ. The junction had 5 bases not matched to a gene; V was cut back by 4 bases and J by 5 bases. CDR3 amino acids: CASSTGQETEAFF. The CDR3 DNA reads TGCGCCAGCAGCACCGGACAGGAAACTGAAGCTTTCTTT.

The V gene is TRBV7-9, the J gene TRBJ2-7; 7 bases are a match to TRBD2. Germline CDR1 and CDR2: SEHNR and FQNEAQ (reference sequence). The CDR3 sequence is 15 residues long. V shed 4 bases, J shed 2 bases, and the junction held 8 bases outside the gene matches. The CDR3 region has the DNA TGTGCCAGCAGCTGGGGGGGGGAAACCACCTACGAGCAGTACTTC. It yields the protein CASSWGGETTYEQYF. Variable domain in full (rest from reference TRBV7-9 and TRBJ2-7): DTGVSQNPRHKITKRGQNVTFRCDPISEHNRLYWYRQTLGQGPEFLTYFQNEAQLEKSRLLSDRFSAERPKGSFSTLEIQRTEQGDSAMYLCASSWGGETTYEQYFGPGTRLTVT.

This clonotype was found a few times. V gene TRBV5-4 combines with J gene TRBJ2-7; the match to TRBD2 covers 7 bases. J gave up 4 bases and V 7 bases, and 8 bases lay outside the gene matches. Germline V CDR1 and CDR2: SGHNT, YYREEE (reference sequence). The CDR3 loop spans 13 amino acids. The CDR3 here is CASPRQRDYEQYF. CDR3 bases: TGTGCCAGCCCCAGACAGCGGGATTACGAGCAGTACTTC.

This clonotype showed up just a few times. The chain combines TRBV5-1 with TRBJ2-2, with TRBD2 matching over 10 bases. With 4 bases clipped from V and 9 bases from J, the junction kept 9 bases outside the gene matches. This CDR3 is built from 15 residues. From germline, CDR1 is SGHRS and CDR2 YFSETQ. The CDR3 region is CASSIGTSVSRELFF. CDR3 in DNA: TGCGCCAGCAGCATCGGGACTAGCGTCAGCAGGGAGCTGTTTTTT.

The rearrangement links TRBV7-2 to TRBJ1-2, with 9 bases matching TRBD1. With V trimmed by 0 bases and J by 5 bases, 4 bases remained unmatched. This CDR3 has 15 amino acids. Germline assignment: CDR1 SGHTA and CDR2 FQGNSA. This CDR3 is CASSLAGDRGYGYTF. The DNA of the CDR3 is TGTGCCAGCAGCTTAGCCGGAGACAGGGGGTATGGCTACACCTTC.

This clonotype was seen at least ten times. V gene TRBV12-3 or TRBV12-4 combines with J gene TRBJ1-1; D is uncertain. Deletions cut 6 bases from V and 4 bases from J, with 15 bases between. The CDR3 has 14 residues. This CDR3 is CASSTRSRGTEAFF. The CDR3 DNA is TGTGCCAGCAGCACTCGGTCCCGTGGCACTGAAGCTTTCTTT.

The chain is built from TRBV30 and TRBJ1-1, with 11 bases identical to TRBD1. Germline V lookup: CDR1 GTSNPN, CDR2 SVGIG (reference sequence). After removal of 5 bases from V and 10 bases from J, the junction contained 9 bases not matched to a gene. The CDR3 length is 13 residues. For the CDR3, the DNA is TGTGCCTGGTCCACGGGGGGACAGGGGGTAGCTTTCTTT. This translates into CAWSTGGQGVAFF.

Ten or more counts support this clonotype. V is TRBV6-1 and J is TRBJ1-1; possible D gene TRBD1, 5 bases. V lost 3 bases and J 7 bases, leaving 15 bases between the germline ends. The CDR3 is 14 amino acids. Germline loops: CDR1 MNHNS, CDR2 SASEGT. The CDR3 loop reads CASSETQGFLEAFF. The CDR3 DNA reads TGTGCCAGCAGTGAGACTCAGGGTTTCCTTGAAGCTTTCTTT.

The rearrangement uses TRBV9 and TRBJ2-7, with 11 bases matching TRBD2. V lost 3 bases and J lost 6; bases outside the gene matches: 8. The CDR3 runs 15 residues. In germline, CDR1 is SGDLS, CDR2 YYNGEE. CDR3 sequence reads: CASSATGTSGTEQYF. CDR3 sequence (DNA): TGTGCCAGCAGCGCCACGGGGACTAGCGGAACCGAGCAGTACTTC.

The chain joins TRBV7-2 to TRBJ2-5; D uncertain. V lost 0 bases and J 6 bases, leaving 14 bases between the germline ends. The CDR3 totals 15 residues. Germline CDR1 is SGHTA and CDR2 is FQGNSA. The chain's CDR3 is CASSLAMWVAKTQYF. The CDR3 DNA reads TGTGCCAGCAGCTTAGCGATGTGGGTCGCGAAGACCCAGTACTTC.

This clonotype occurred a few times. V is TRBV7-2 and J is TRBJ2-3; TRBD1 or TRBD2 may be the D gene (5 bases each). V shed 4 bases and J shed 3 bases, with 11 bases lying between them. CDR3 length equals 14 residues. Germline assignment: CDR1 SGHTA and CDR2 FQGNSA. CDR3 in DNA: TGTGCCAGCAGCTCGGGGCGGGCGACAGATACGCAGTATTTT. Protein product: CASSSGRATDTQYF.

The table lists this clonotype with many counts. This chain connects TRBV5-1 to TRBJ2-1, with a weak D call TRBD1 (5 bases). The V gene lost 4 bases and the J gene lost 9 bases, with 14 bases spanning the gap. CDR1 SGHRS and CDR2 YFSETQ come from the germline V gene. The CDR3 consists of 13 residues. The DNA for the CDR3 is TGCGCCAGCAGCGCAGGGATCGGTGTTGAGCAGTTCTTC. It codes for CASSAGIGVEQFF.